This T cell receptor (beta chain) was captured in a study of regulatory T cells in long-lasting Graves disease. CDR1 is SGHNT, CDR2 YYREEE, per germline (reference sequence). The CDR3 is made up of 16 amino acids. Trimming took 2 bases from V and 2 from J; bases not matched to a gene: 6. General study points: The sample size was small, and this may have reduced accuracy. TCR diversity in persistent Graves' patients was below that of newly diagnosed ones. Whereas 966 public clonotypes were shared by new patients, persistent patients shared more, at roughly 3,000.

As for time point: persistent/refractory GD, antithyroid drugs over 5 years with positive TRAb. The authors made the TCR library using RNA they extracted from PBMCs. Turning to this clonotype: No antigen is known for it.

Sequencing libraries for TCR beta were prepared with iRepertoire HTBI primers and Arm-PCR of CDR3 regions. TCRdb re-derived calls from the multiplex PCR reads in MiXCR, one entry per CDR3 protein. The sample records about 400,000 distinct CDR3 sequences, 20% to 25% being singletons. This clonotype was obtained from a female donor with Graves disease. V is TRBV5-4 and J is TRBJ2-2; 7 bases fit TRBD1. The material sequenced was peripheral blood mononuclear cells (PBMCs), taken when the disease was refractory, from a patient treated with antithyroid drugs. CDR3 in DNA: TGTGCCAGCAGCTTCGGGACAGCACCAAACACCGGGGAGCTGTTTTTT. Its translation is CASSFGTAPNTGELFF.